The 4 T cell receptor beta chains below all came from one sample that was sequenced in a study of cytomegalovirus exposure and HLA in healthy donors. Primers for the PCR totalled 60 Vbeta and 13 Jbeta. The repertoire was sequenced with immunoSEQ multiplex PCR; TCRdb's copy has only in-frame clones and lacks some. This sample has 120,000 or so clones, with around 75% found just once. The source material was PBMCs. These receptors were collected from a woman aged 45-60 years in good health and CMV-seropositive.

This chain joins TRBV5-4 and TRBJ1-1; 9 nucleotides match TRBD1. CDR3 size: 16 residues. CDR1 and CDR2 from the germline V gene are SGHNT and YYREEE (reference sequence). J gave up 5 bases and V 0 bases, and 8 bases lay outside the gene matches. Here the CDR3 reads CASSLGPQGAKTEAFF. The DNA of the CDR3 is TGTGCCAGCAGCTTGGGACCACAGGGGGCGAAAACTGAAGCTTTCTTT.

This chain links TRBV19 with TRBJ2-7; TRBD1 agrees at 7 bases. The CDR3 covers 15 residues. The V segment lost 5 bases and the J segment 2 bases; nucleotides outside the gene matches: 9. Germline V gene data show CDR1 as LNHDA and CDR2 as SQIVND (reference sequence). Written as DNA, the CDR3 is TGTGCCAGTAGTCCAGGGCAGGGGGACCCCTACGAGCAGTACTTC. Protein product: CASSPGQGDPYEQYF.

This clone was picked up one time. The chain links TRBV5-4 to TRBJ2-5; possible D gene TRBD2, 6 bases. Germline assignment: CDR1 SGHNT and CDR2 YYREEE (reference sequence). V lost 4 bases and J 2 bases, leaving 12 bases between the germline ends. This CDR3 spans 14 amino acids. Written as DNA, the CDR3 is TGTGCCAGCAGCCGGGGGACCCCGCAAGAGACCCAGTACTTC. Its protein product is CASSRGTPQETQYF.

The genes are TRBV4-1 and TRBJ1-2, with 9 bases that match TRBD1. The V gene end was trimmed by 5 bases and the J gene end by 7 bases; junction bases not matched to a gene: 11. This CDR3 comprises 15 residues. CDR1 and CDR2 from the germline V gene are MGHRA and YSYEKL. CDR3 nucleotides: TGCGCCAGCAGCTATTTTAATACAGGGGGCTCTGGCTACACCTTC. Its protein product is CASSYFNTGGSGYTF.